This entry features one T cell receptor (beta chain) sequence. Here immunoSEQ multiplex PCR was the method, and the copy in TCRdb shows in-frame clones only, minus some. The sample consists of 300,000 to 400,000 clones, 92% of them appearing once. This entry belongs to a study of Ad26.COV2.S vaccination and SARS-CoV-2 variants. The CDR3 is 13 residues long. The germline V and J ends were trimmed by 10 bases and 4 bases, with 17 bases remaining between them. CDR1 is SNHLY, CDR2 FYNNEI, per germline. The clonotype was recovered from a human donor who had recovered from COVID-19. V is TRBV2 and J is TRBJ2-7, with D perhaps matching TRBD1 (5 bases). The sequenced sample was peripheral blood, obtained after recovery from COVID-19. The CDR3 nucleotides read TGTGCCACAGTGGGGCTAAGGGGATACGAGCAGTACTTC. Residues: CATVGLRGYEQYF.